The 23 T cell receptor beta chains below come from one sample, sequenced in a study of beta chain features in type 1 diabetes (dated by TCRdb to between 2018 and 2020). Overall study outcomes, separate from this receptor: In all four CD4+ subsets, TCRB CDR3 length was moderately but significantly shorter in type 1 diabetes patients.

To prepare the library, the immunoSEQ multiplex PCR assay was applied. The High Capacity cDNA Reverse Transcription Kit was used to reverse transcribe all of the isolated RNA, meaning that expressed TCRB transcripts were what got sequenced. The table comes from immuneACCESS by way of TCRdb, which keeps in-frame sequences with V and J called. Part of the clones is missing from these tables; in studies checked, under half for an unresolved V gene and the rest for unknown reasons. This sample gives about 390,000 clones in total; 8% to 10% of them show up just once. The biggest ten clones account for about 0.6% of the sample. These receptors' antigens are unknown. The material sequenced was central memory CD4+ T cells from blood. The receptors here all came from a man aged 25-45 years with type 1 diabetes.

This clone was counted ten times or more. This chain uses TRBV29-1 with TRBJ1-1; D not certain. V lost 6 bases to trimming and J lost 1 base, with 9 bases between them. The CDR3 sequence is 12 residues long. CDR1 SQVTM and CDR2 ANQGSEA come from the germline V gene. The CDR3 loop is CSVRIGNTEAFF. As DNA, the CDR3 is TGCAGCGTGCGAATCGGGAACACTGAAGCTTTCTTT.

V usage is TRBV30 and J usage is TRBJ2-7; tentative D call: TRBD1 (5 bases). Germline V gives CDR1 GTSNPN, CDR2 SVGIG (reference sequence). V was pared by 2 bases and J by 9 bases, with 14 bases between. The CDR3 is 12 residues long. This CDR3 is CAWSPNKGAQYF. The CDR3 DNA reads TGTGCCTGGAGTCCTAATAAAGGGGCGCAGTACTTC.

The chain links TRBV2 to TRBJ2-7, with D unresolved. Trimming pared 1 base from V and 0 bases from J, leaving 10 bases between. The CDR3 has 15 residues. The V gene's germline CDR1 is SNHLY and CDR2 FYNNEI. As DNA, the CDR3 is TGTGCCAGCAGTGAAGAATTTCTTAGCTCCTACGAGCAGTACTTC. Translated, it gives CASSEEFLSSYEQYF. Together with reference TRBV2 and TRBJ2-7, the CDR3 gives the full variable domain: EPEVTQTPSHQVTQMGQEVILRCVPISNHLYFYWYRQILGQKVEFLVSFYNNEISEKSEIFDDQFSVERPDGSNFTLKIRSTKLEDSAMYFCASSEEFLSSYEQYFGPGTRLTVT.

This chain uses TRBV7-9 with TRBJ1-2; D is undetermined. Trimming cost V 1 base and J 6 bases, with 0 bases left between them. Germline CDR1 reads SEHNR; CDR2 reads FQNEAQ (reference sequence). The CDR3 consists of 10 residues. CDR3 amino acids: CASSLDGYTF. CDR3 coding DNA: TGTGCCAGCAGCTTAGATGGCTACACCTTC.

The sample holds a few counts of this clone. The chain combines TRBV19 with TRBJ1-1; D gene unclear. With 3 bases removed from V and 5 bases from J, the gap between germline ends came to 16 bases. Per germline, CDR1 LNHDA and CDR2 SQIVND (reference sequence). The CDR3 length is 15 residues. CDR3 bases: TGTGCCAGTAGTATTATGGAGAGGACGGGGACTGAAGCTTTCTTT. Translation gives CASSIMERTGTEAFF.

This clone was seen a handful of times. V and J are TRBV7-2 and TRBJ2-4; 8 bases line up with TRBD1. V shed 5 bases and J 8 bases; nucleotides not matched to a gene: 11. Germline V lookup: CDR1 SGHTA, CDR2 FQGNSA. This CDR3 spans 15 amino acids. CDR3 amino acids: CASSTTTGAQDIQYF. The DNA of the CDR3 is TGTGCCAGCAGCACGACGACAGGGGCCCAGGACATTCAGTACTTC.

In this sample, this clone turned up many times. The sample has other DNA sequences that encode this CDR3 too. The chain links TRBV4-3 to TRBJ2-1, with D possibly matching TRBD2 (6 bases). Looked up from germline, CDR1 is LGHNA and CDR2 is YSLEER. The germline V and J ends were trimmed by 3 bases and 6 bases, with 15 bases remaining between them. The CDR3 has 15 amino acids. CDR3: CASSQPSGGTNEQFF. The CDR3 nucleotides are TGCGCCAGCAGCCAGCCATCAGGCGGGACCAATGAGCAGTTCTTC.

Only a few counts were recorded for this clone. The rearrangement links TRBV6-1 to TRBJ1-1; TRBD1 is a possible D gene (6 bases). V lost 6 bases to trimming and J lost 2 bases, with 13 bases between them. The CDR3 loop spans 14 amino acids. Germline V gene data show CDR1 as MNHNS and CDR2 as SASEGT. The CDR3 DNA reads as TGTGCCAGCAGGCTTCAGGGGTCTAACACTGAAGCTTTCTTT. It specifies CASRLQGSNTEAFF.

On this clone itself: In the same sample, other DNA sequences code for this CDR3. This chain connects TRBV6-5 to TRBJ2-7; 7 nucleotides align to TRBD2. J gave up 0 bases and V 8 bases, and 1 base lay outside the gene matches. The CDR3 totals 12 residues. Looked up from germline, CDR1 is MNHEY and CDR2 is SVGAGI. CDR3: CASGGSSYEQYF. The CDR3, as DNA: TGTGCCAGCGGCGGGAGCTCCTACGAGCAGTACTTC.

This clone showed up just a few times. J is TRBJ2-3 and V is TRBV18, with D hard to call. The CDR3 runs to 14 residues. V lost 2 bases and J lost 2, with 8 bases in between. Per germline, CDR1 KGHSH and CDR2 LQKENI. CDR3 nucleotide sequence: TGTGCCAGCTCACCATCAAGGGCCACAGATACGCAGTATTTT. Its translation is CASSPSRATDTQYF. Drawing the rest from reference TRBV18 and TRBJ2-3, the complete variable domain is NAGVMQNPRHLVRRRGQEARLRCSPMKGHSHVYWYRQLPEEGLKFMVYLQKENIIDESGMPKERFSAEFPKEGPSILRIQQVVRGDSAAYFCASSPSRATDTQYFGPGTRLTVL.

In the case of this clone: This specimen includes other DNA sequences encoding the same CDR3. This chain joins TRBV20-1 and TRBJ2-5; D remains unclear. Germline loops: CDR1 DFQATT, CDR2 SNEGSKA (reference sequence). The CDR3 covers 10 residues. Trimming left V 6 bases short and J 2 bases short, with 4 bases between. CDR3 loop: CSARQETQYF. DNA for the CDR3: TGCAGTGCCAGACAAGAGACCCAGTACTTC.

As concerns this clone: Different DNA sequences within this sample yield the same CDR3. The gene calls are TRBV19 and TRBJ2-7; D remains unclear. The CDR3 is 15 amino acids. Trimming removed 3 bases at V and 3 bases at J, with 15 bases between. CDR1 and CDR2 from the germline V gene are LNHDA and SQIVND (reference sequence). CDR3 protein: CASSIGRSPGYEQYF. Written as DNA, the CDR3 is TGTGCCAGTAGTATTGGGCGGAGCCCGGGCTACGAGCAGTACTTC.

The table lists this clone with a few counts. The chain joins TRBV5-1 to TRBJ1-1; tentatively, D is TRBD1 (6 bases). This CDR3 has 15 residues. Germline V gene sequence: CDR1 SGHRS, CDR2 YFSETQ. Trimming shortened V by 0 bases and J by 3 bases, and 12 bases separated the two germline ends. This chain's CDR3 is CASSLAGGQDTEAFF. The CDR3 coding sequence is TGCGCCAGCAGCTTGGCCGGGGGGCAAGACACTGAAGCTTTCTTT.

This rearrangement joins TRBV5-1 to TRBJ2-3; 8 bases are a match to TRBD2. Germline V gene lookup returns CDR1 SGHRS and CDR2 YFSETQ. J lost 0 bases, V lost 4 bases, and 7 bases had no gene match. CDR3 length equals 16 residues. CDR3 bases: TGCGCCAGCAGCCCGGGGGGGACGGCTAGCACAGATACGCAGTATTTT. Protein: CASSPGGTASTDTQYF.

The chain employs TRBV6-6 and TRBJ2-5; unclear D gene. The J call may be in error: the DNA end matches TRBJ2-7 better. Germline V gene sequence: CDR1 MNHNY, CDR2 SVGAGI (reference sequence). CDR3 length: 15 residues. The CDR3 region is CASSYGPGNSYEQYF. CDR3 nucleotides: TGTGCCAGCAGTTACGGCCCTGGGAACTCCTACGAGCAGTACTTC.

This clone was detected many times. This chain connects TRBV28 to TRBJ2-7; the D gene is possibly TRBD1 (6 bases). The CDR3 is 17 residues long. Germline V gene lookup returns CDR1 MDHEN and CDR2 SYDVKM. With 2 bases removed from V and 2 bases from J, the gap between germline ends came to 19 bases. CDR3 DNA: TGTGCCAGCAGTTTAGAGCTTTCCCCGGACAGTACCTACGAGCAGTACTTC. This encodes CASSLELSPDSTYEQYF.

The V and J genes are TRBV6-6 and TRBJ2-7; possibly TRBD2 for D (6 bases). V dropped 6 bases and J dropped 4 bases, with 7 bases sitting between them. Germline V gene lookup returns CDR1 MNHNY and CDR2 SVGAGI (reference sequence). This CDR3 region has 11 residues. The CDR3: CASRGGYEQYF. The CDR3 DNA reads TGTGCCAGCAGAGGAGGGTACGAGCAGTACTTC.

The chain joins TRBV5-1 to TRBJ2-3; TRBD1 agrees at 9 bases. Per the germline V gene, CDR1 is SGHRS and CDR2 is YFSETQ. This CDR3 is 15 amino acids long. V trimming: 4 bases; J trimming: 3 bases; junction bases outside the gene matches: 6. The CDR3 reads CASSADRGTTDTQYF. As DNA, the CDR3 is TGCGCCAGCAGCGCCGACAGGGGGACAACAGATACGCAGTATTTT.

This clone has ten or more counts. V and J are TRBV14 and TRBJ2-7; D call uncertain. The ends were cut back, 6 bases at V and 3 bases at J, with 9 bases in the middle. Germline CDR1 and CDR2: SGHDN and FVKESK. The CDR3 spans 12 residues. The CDR3 protein is CASRSFGYEQYF. CDR3 DNA: TGTGCCAGCAGGTCCTTCGGCTACGAGCAGTACTTC.

The sample holds one count of this clone. The chain joins TRBV18 to TRBJ2-7, with D hard to call. The length of the CDR3 is 15 residues. Germline assignment: CDR1 KGHSH and CDR2 LQKENI. Deletions cut 1 base from V and 5 bases from J, with 15 bases between. CDR3: CASSPRTGSRDEQYF. CDR3 DNA sequence: TGTGCCAGCTCACCACGAACGGGTTCTAGGGACGAGCAGTACTTC.

In this sample, this clone turned up a few times. The chain combines TRBV4-1 with TRBJ1-2; tentative D call: TRBD1 (5 bases). This CDR3 is built from 12 residues. Germline assignment: CDR1 MGHRA and CDR2 YSYEKL. V was cut by 4 bases and J by 8 bases, with 11 bases left in between. The CDR3 DNA is TGCGCCAGCAGCCCGGGACCTGGAGGCTACACCTTC. It is translated as CASSPGPGGYTF.

This clone was found a few times. The V gene is TRBV6-1, the J gene TRBJ2-2; 14 bases agree with TRBD2. Germline V gene lookup returns CDR1 MNHNS and CDR2 SASEGT. CDR3 length: 15 residues. V trimming: 7 bases; J trimming: 5 bases; junction bases outside the gene matches: 3. DNA of the CDR3: TGTGCCAGCAACGGACTAGCGGGAGGTACCGGGGAGCTGTTTTTT. Translating gives CASNGLAGGTGELFF.

In this sample, this clone turned up many times. This sequence joins TRBV7-9 and TRBJ1-3; no firm D call. CDR3 length equals 14 residues. The V gene's germline CDR1 is SEHNR and CDR2 FQNEAQ (reference sequence). The V gene lost 3 bases and the J gene lost 2 bases, with 8 bases spanning the gap. CDR3 bases: TGTGCCAGCAGCTTGGGAGTTACTGGAAACACCATATATTTT. It codes for CASSLGVTGNTIYF.